Below are 31 T cell receptor beta chains sequenced from a single sample in a study of cytomegalovirus exposure and HLA in healthy donors. This PCR relied on a set of 60 Vbeta primers and 13 Jbeta primers. Generated by immunoSEQ multiplex PCR, the TCRdb table keeps only in-frame clones and is missing some. The repertoire holds 150,000 or so clones, with roughly three quarters as singletons. The sample was PBMCs. These receptors all stem from a male donor in good health and CMV-seronegative.

This rearrangement joins TRBV5-8 to TRBJ2-1; 10 nucleotides line up with TRBD1. This CDR3 is 16 amino acids long. Germline trimming cut 0 bases from V and 7 bases from J; bases unmatched to any gene: 7. CDR1 is SGHTS, CDR2 YDEGEE, per germline. DNA for the CDR3: TGTGCCAGCAGCTTGGCAGGGACAGGGGTCTGGAATGAGCAGTTCTTC. This gives the protein CASSLAGTGVWNEQFF.

The chain has TRBV6-1 and TRBJ1-2, with D possibly being TRBD1 (5 bases). From germline, CDR1 is MNHNS and CDR2 SASEGT. The V gene lost 8 bases and the J gene lost 6 bases, with 13 bases spanning the gap. The CDR3 spans 12 residues. The DNA of the CDR3 is TGTGCCAGCGTAGGGGCAGGGAATGGCTACACCTTC. This sequence encodes CASVGAGNGYTF.

This chain connects TRBV7-3 to TRBJ1-1; unclear D gene. From germline, CDR1 is SGHTA and CDR2 FQGTGA. This CDR3 has 13 amino acids. V shed 3 bases and J shed 3 bases, with 8 bases lying between them. Here the CDR3 reads CASSLTLDTEAFF. CDR3 DNA sequence: TGTGCCAGCAGCTTGACTCTGGACACTGAAGCTTTCTTT.

This chain uses TRBV29-1 with TRBJ2-7, with 8 positions matching TRBD2. Germline V gene sequence: CDR1 SQVTM, CDR2 ANQGSEA. This CDR3 has 12 amino acids. The V gene end was trimmed by 4 bases and the J gene end by 4 bases; junction bases not matched to a gene: 3. The CDR3 is CSVVTGGYEQYF. The CDR3, as DNA: TGCAGCGTTGTGACGGGAGGGTACGAGCAGTACTTC.

The chain combines TRBV19 with TRBJ2-7, with D uncertain. The CDR3 sequence is 15 residues long. Germline assignment: CDR1 LNHDA and CDR2 SQIVND (reference sequence). Trimming removed 3 bases from V and 4 bases from J, with 16 bases in between. The DNA for the CDR3 is TGTGCCAGTAGTATCCCGGGTGAGGCAGCATACGAGCAGTACTTC. Translating it yields CASSIPGEAAYEQYF.

The chain employs TRBV30 and TRBJ2-1; D gene ambiguous. CDR1 GTSNPN and CDR2 SVGIG come from the germline V gene (reference sequence). The CDR3 length is 11 residues. Deletions cut 2 bases from V and 4 bases from J, with 3 bases between. The CDR3 reads CAWSLYNEQFF. The CDR3 region has the DNA TGTGCCTGGAGTCTTTACAATGAGCAGTTCTTC.

This clone was counted a single time. V and J are TRBV30 and TRBJ2-7; 9 bases map to TRBD1. CDR1 and CDR2 (germline): GTSNPN, SVGIG (reference sequence). The CDR3 spans 12 residues. The J segment lost 5 bases and the V segment lost 5 bases, leaving 4 bases of the junction unmatched. As DNA, the CDR3 is TGTGCCTGGGAACAGGGGGCCCACGAGCAGTACTTC. Its protein product is CAWEQGAHEQYF.

The chain combines TRBV6-1 with TRBJ2-3; the match to TRBD1 covers 7 bases. Per germline, CDR1 MNHNS and CDR2 SASEGT. The CDR3 totals 16 residues. Trimming at V came to 0 bases and at J to 2 bases, leaving 5 bases not matched to a gene. The CDR3 nucleotides read TGTGCCAGCAGTGAAGCAGACAGGGTCCTCACAGATACGCAGTATTTT. This gives the protein CASSEADRVLTDTQYF.

Concerning this clone itself: Other DNA sequences within the sample encode an identical CDR3. Here the CDR3 reads CAWTGGISPLHF. The CDR3 region has the DNA TGTGCCTGGACGGGGGGAATTTCACCCCTCCACTTT. This chain uses TRBV30 with TRBJ1-6; perhaps TRBD1 as D (5 bases). In germline, CDR1 is GTSNPN, CDR2 SVGIG (reference sequence). This CDR3 contains 12 residues. V gave up 4 bases and J gave up 9 bases, with 10 bases separating them. Filled out from reference TRBV30 and TRBJ1-6, the complete variable domain reads SQTIHQWPATLVQPVGSPLSLECTVEGTSNPNLYWYRQAAGRGLQLLFYSVGIGQISSEVPQNLSASRPQDRQFILSSKKLLLSDSGFYLCAWTGGISPLHFGNGTRLTVT.

Only one count was recorded for this clone. This sequence joins TRBV12-5 and TRBJ1-4, with 10 bases fitting TRBD1. The trim removed 1 base at V and 2 bases at J, leaving 7 bases unmatched. The CDR3 loop spans 18 amino acids. The V gene's germline CDR1 is LGHNT and CDR2 FRNRAP. CDR3: CASGLEDRGRETNEKLFF. The CDR3 DNA reads as TGTGCTAGTGGTTTGGAAGACAGGGGGCGGGAGACTAATGAAAAACTGTTTTTT.

V and J are TRBV7-2 and TRBJ2-3, with 8 positions matching TRBD1. CDR1 and CDR2 (germline): SGHTA, FQGNSA. The junction had 6 bases not matched to a gene; V was cut back by 1 base and J by 3 bases. CDR3 length: 16 amino acids. This CDR3 is CASSLVGTGTTDTQYF. The CDR3 DNA follows: TGTGCCAGCAGCTTAGTAGGGACAGGTACTACAGATACGCAGTATTTT.

As DNA, the CDR3 is TGTGCCAGCAGTAAGGACAGTCACACTGAAGCTTTCTTT. It encodes CASSKDSHTEAFF. V usage is TRBV6-5 and J usage is TRBJ1-1; tentative D call: TRBD1 (6 bases). The V end was cut by 5 bases, the J end by 3 bases, with 10 bases between. CDR3 length: 13 amino acids. Germline V gene sequence: CDR1 MNHEY, CDR2 SVGAGI.

This clone occurred a few times. The chain uses TRBV18 and TRBJ2-7; TRBD2 is a possible D gene (5 bases). The V gene's germline CDR1 is KGHSH and CDR2 LQKENI. The CDR3 loop spans 13 amino acids. The V gene lost 2 bases and the J gene lost 4 bases, with 9 bases spanning the gap. CDR3 bases: TGTGCCAGCTCACCAGGGGAGAGGTACGAGCAGTACTTC. Translated: CASSPGERYEQYF.

The chain has TRBV28 and TRBJ2-7; D might be TRBD1 (6 bases). The CDR3 has 13 residues. In germline, CDR1 is MDHEN, CDR2 SYDVKM. Trimming stripped 6 bases from V and 2 bases from J, with 11 bases between. The CDR3 loop reads CASRAGGTYEQYF. In DNA form, the CDR3 reads TGTGCCAGCAGGGCTGGGGGCACCTACGAGCAGTACTTC.

The genes are TRBV7-2 and TRBJ2-1; 8 bases fit TRBD2. Germline-derived CDR1 and CDR2 are SGHTA and FQGNSA. The CDR3 is 14 residues long. Unmatched junction bases numbered 9, after V lost 8 bases and J lost 6 bases. CDR3 sequence (DNA): TGTGCCAGCTCGGGGGGGGCCCGTCGCAATGAGCAGTTCTTC. Protein sequence: CASSGGARRNEQFF.

V and J are TRBV28 and TRBJ2-1; possibly TRBD2 for D (6 bases). The CDR3 extends over 15 amino acids. Trimming shortened V by 3 bases and J by 4 bases, and 13 bases separated the two germline ends. CDR1 is MDHEN and CDR2 is SYDVKM in the germline V gene. The CDR3 sequence is CASSFPPGVYNEQFF. DNA for the CDR3: TGTGCCAGCAGTTTTCCGCCGGGGGTTTACAATGAGCAGTTCTTC.

The chain carries TRBV4-2 and TRBJ1-4; 7 bases agree with TRBD1. CDR3 length: 16 residues. The V gene's germline CDR1 is LGHNA and CDR2 YNFKEQ. With 0 bases clipped from V and 6 bases from J, the junction kept 7 bases outside the gene matches. DNA of the CDR3: TGTGCCAGCAGCCAAGAGCTCGGCAGGGGGGATGAAAAACTGTTTTTT. Protein sequence: CASSQELGRGDEKLFF.

The chain carries TRBV7-8 and TRBJ2-1; no firm D call. Germline V CDR1 and CDR2: SGHVS, FQNEAQ. The CDR3 runs 12 residues. V was pared by 2 bases and J by 9 bases, with 8 bases between. CDR3 sequence: CASSLSAPEQFF. Here the CDR3 DNA reads TGTGCCAGCAGCTTATCCGCGCCTGAGCAGTTCTTC.

This clone was seen a single time. The chain combines TRBV1 with TRBJ2-7; the D call TRBD2 from the table was never checked on the DNA. TRBV1 has pseudogene status. This CDR3 region has 17 residues. CDR3 sequence: CTSSRRLAGERWYEQYF. The CDR3 nucleotides read TGCACCAGCAGCCGGAGGCTAGCGGGAGAGCGATGGTACGAGCAGTACTTC.

The chain is built from TRBV9 and TRBJ1-3; 10 bases are shared with TRBD1. This CDR3 spans 17 amino acids. Trimming removed 4 bases from V and 5 bases from J; junction bases left unmatched: 12. The germline CDR1 and CDR2 sequences are SGDLS and YYNGEE. In DNA form, the CDR3 reads TGTGCCAGCAGCCTTAGTCCCGGGACAGGGGCTAGAAACACCATATATTTT. Its translation: CASSLSPGTGARNTIYF.

V and J are TRBV6-7 and TRBJ2-2, with 9 bases identical to TRBD1. TRBV6-7 is recorded as an ORF, its role being uncertain. Trimming took 0 bases from V and 6 from J; bases not matched to a gene: 23. This CDR3 has 22 residues. CDR3 DNA: TGTGCCAGCAGTTACTCATGGAGATCGGGACAGGGTCACGTCGGGGAACCCGGGGAGCTGTTTTTT. Protein sequence: CASSYSWRSGQGHVGEPGELFF.

As concerns this clone: This CDR3 is also generated by other DNA sequences in the sample. Written as DNA, the CDR3 is TGTGCCAGCAGCTCCGAGGGACAGGGGGCCGGGGAGCAGTACTTC. Translation gives CASSSEGQGAGEQYF. This chain joins TRBV7-9 and TRBJ2-7, with 12 bases matching TRBD1. Germline-derived CDR1 and CDR2 are SEHNR and FQNEAQ (reference sequence). This CDR3 comprises 15 residues. The V gene end was trimmed by 4 bases and the J gene end by 7 bases; junction bases not matched to a gene: 8. Supplemented by reference TRBV7-9 and TRBJ2-7, the full variable domain reads DTGVSQNPRHKITKRGQNVTFRCDPISEHNRLYWYRQTLGQGPEFLTYFQNEAQLEKSRLLSDRFSAERPKGSFSTLEIQRTEQGDSAMYLCASSSEGQGAGEQYFGPGTRLTVT.

The chain links TRBV27 to TRBJ2-7; TRBD2 agrees at 13 bases. This CDR3 contains 15 residues. V lost 4 bases to trimming and J lost 7 bases; unmatched junction nucleotides: 7. From germline, CDR1 is MNHEY and CDR2 SMNVEV (reference sequence). CDR3 region: CASSSGLAGADEQYF. The CDR3 bases are TGTGCCAGCAGTTCCGGACTAGCGGGAGCGGATGAGCAGTACTTC.

V usage is TRBV10-3 and J usage is TRBJ2-1, with 7 bases fitting TRBD1. The CDR3 has 13 amino acids. The V segment lost 7 bases and the J segment 5 bases; nucleotides outside the gene matches: 5. Looked up from germline, CDR1 is ENHRY and CDR2 is SYGVKD. CDR3 residues: CAITDRRDNEQFF. DNA of the CDR3: TGTGCCATCACGGACAGGCGAGACAATGAGCAGTTCTTC.

V usage is TRBV19 and J usage is TRBJ1-1; D is perhaps TRBD1 (6 bases). Trimming cost V 5 bases and J 5 bases, with 12 bases left between them. This CDR3 spans 13 amino acids. Germline values: CDR1 LNHDA, CDR2 SQIVND (reference sequence). This CDR3 reads CASSPTGLTEAFF. The CDR3 DNA follows: TGTGCCAGTAGTCCTACAGGGTTAACTGAAGCTTTCTTT.

This CDR3 is CASIRDPQGDGYTF. CDR3 nucleotides: TGTGCCAGCATCCGGGATCCACAGGGAGATGGCTACACCTTC. The rearrangement links TRBV4-2 to TRBJ1-2, with a possible D match to TRBD1 (6 bases). V shed 7 bases and J shed 6 bases, with 18 bases lying between them. This CDR3 comprises 14 residues. Germline lookup yields CDR1 LGHNA and CDR2 YNFKEQ.

This rearrangement joins TRBV19 to TRBJ2-4; 7 bases are a match to TRBD1. V trimming: 6 bases; J trimming: 5 bases; junction bases outside the gene matches: 4. In germline, CDR1 is LNHDA, CDR2 SQIVND (reference sequence). The length of the CDR3 is 13 residues. CDR3 protein: CASRNRGQNIQYF. CDR3 nucleotides: TGTGCCAGTAGGAACAGGGGTCAAAACATTCAGTACTTC.

This rearrangement joins TRBV6-6 to TRBJ1-1; 9 nucleotides match TRBD1. The junction had 10 bases not matched to a gene; V was cut back by 5 bases and J by 6 bases. The CDR3 is 15 residues long. Per the germline V gene, CDR1 is MNHNY and CDR2 is SVGAGI (reference sequence). CDR3 DNA sequence: TGTGCCAGCAGTGGAATGGGACAGGGCTTCCCTGAAGCTTTCTTT. Its protein product is CASSGMGQGFPEAFF.

The chain employs TRBV25-1 and TRBJ1-3; TRBD1 matches 10 bases. Germline CDR1 MGHDK, CDR2 SYGVNS. This CDR3 comprises 15 residues. V trimming: 5 bases; J trimming: 3 bases; junction bases outside the gene matches: 4. Written as DNA, the CDR3 is TGTGCCAGCAGTCCGACAGGGGGCTTTGGAAACACCATATATTTT. Protein: CASSPTGGFGNTIYF.

The rearrangement joins TRBV6-4 to TRBJ2-1; possibly TRBD1 for D (6 bases). The V and J ends lost 6 bases and 9 bases respectively, with 21 bases between them. The length of the CDR3 is 15 residues. Germline CDR1 is MRHNA and CDR2 is SNTAGT. The CDR3 region is CASSAGSDSKVEQFF. The CDR3 DNA reads as TGTGCCAGCAGCGCTGGGTCGGACAGTAAAGTTGAGCAGTTCTTC.

This sequence joins TRBV7-9 and TRBJ2-7; maybe TRBD1 (6 bases). Trimming pared 2 bases from V and 4 bases from J, leaving 24 bases between. Looked up from germline, CDR1 is SEHNR and CDR2 is FQNEAQ (reference sequence). This CDR3 spans 18 amino acids. The CDR3 nucleotides are TGTGCCAGCAGCTTATATAGGGGTGGGGGCGCGTCTAGTTACGAGCAGTACTTC. It is translated as CASSLYRGGGASSYEQYF. Complete variable domain (other parts from reference TRBV7-9 and TRBJ2-7): DTGVSQNPRHKITKRGQNVTFRCDPISEHNRLYWYRQTLGQGPEFLTYFQNEAQLEKSRLLSDRFSAERPKGSFSTLEIQRTEQGDSAMYLCASSLYRGGGASSYEQYFGPGTRLTVT.